This passage covers 9 T cell receptor beta chains from one sample sequenced in a study of T cell changes during pregnancy in multiple sclerosis. Sequenced by immunoSEQ multiplex PCR; TCRdb stores in-frame clones only, minus some. The sample includes 67,000 or so clones, approximately 92% of them seen just once. The source was CD8+ T cells from peripheral blood mononuclear cells, collected in the third trimester of pregnancy. The receptors shown here come from a female donor in good health, enrolled as a control in a pregnancy study.

This sequence joins TRBV14 and TRBJ1-2; 7 bases line up with TRBD1. V trimming: 3 bases; J trimming: 4 bases; junction bases outside the gene matches: 8. The germline V gene has CDR1 SGHDN and CDR2 FVKESK. The CDR3 sequence is 15 residues long. The CDR3 is CASSHRGGIGYGYTF. Written as DNA, the CDR3 is TGTGCCAGCAGCCACCGAGGGGGCATAGGCTATGGCTACACCTTC.

The rearrangement uses TRBV10-3 and TRBJ1-4; TRBD1 is a possible D gene (5 bases). This CDR3 is 18 amino acids long. Per germline, CDR1 ENHRY and CDR2 SYGVKD. The V end lost 4 bases, the J end lost 7 bases, and 25 bases lay between the germline ends. Here the CDR3 DNA reads TGTGCCATCAGTGTTCAAAAGTTGGGACTCCTACCGGGTGAAAAACTGTTTTTT. It encodes CAISVQKLGLLPGEKLFF.

This clone occurred once. V and J are TRBV5-6 and TRBJ2-4; the match to TRBD1 covers 9 bases. The CDR3 covers 12 residues. CDR1 and CDR2 from the germline V gene are SGHDT and YYEEEE. J was trimmed by 14 bases and V by 3 bases; bases with no gene match: 6. The CDR3 here is CASSSLGDREYF. CDR3 nucleotides: TGTGCCAGCAGCTCCTTGGGGGACAGGGAGTACTTC.

The chain combines TRBV27 with TRBJ1-2; D possibly corresponds to TRBD1 (6 bases). V shed 4 bases and J shed 3 bases, with 9 bases lying between them. The CDR3 contains 13 residues. Looked up from germline, CDR1 is MNHEY and CDR2 is SMNVEV (reference sequence). Here the CDR3 DNA reads TGTGCCAGCAGTTCCCGGACAGACTATGGCTACACCTTC. Its translation: CASSSRTDYGYTF.

The chain links TRBV19 to TRBJ1-1; 10 bases are a match to TRBD1. In germline, CDR1 is LNHDA, CDR2 SQIVND (reference sequence). The J segment lost 4 bases and the V segment lost 8 bases, leaving 4 bases of the junction unmatched. This CDR3 spans 13 amino acids. The CDR3 sequence is CASSTGGLTEAFF. In DNA form, the CDR3 reads TGTGCCAGTTCGACAGGGGGCCTCACTGAAGCTTTCTTT.

The rearrangement links TRBV6-6 to TRBJ2-1; perhaps TRBD2 as D (7 bases). V was cut by 6 bases and J by 5 bases, with 20 bases left in between. CDR1 and CDR2 from the germline V gene are MNHNY and SVGAGI (reference sequence). The CDR3 sequence is 16 residues long. In DNA, the CDR3 is TGTGCCAGCAGGTTGTGGGCGGGGGCCTCTGACAATGAGCAGTTCTTC. Its protein product is CASRLWAGASDNEQFF.

CDR3 amino acids: CASRGGGSTGELFF. The DNA for the CDR3 is TGTGCCAGCCGAGGGGGGGGCAGCACCGGGGAGCTGTTTTTT. J is TRBJ2-2 and V is TRBV6-4; a possible D gene is TRBD2 (7 bases). V was shortened by 8 bases and J by 4 bases, with 14 bases between the two germline ends. The length of the CDR3 is 14 residues. The germline gives CDR1 MRHNA, CDR2 SNTAGT.

The chain recombines TRBV4-2 with TRBJ1-1; possibly TRBD1 for D (6 bases). Germline assignment: CDR1 LGHNA and CDR2 YNFKEQ. Trimming removed 0 bases from V and 2 bases from J, with 10 bases in between. CDR3 size: 15 residues. In DNA, the CDR3 is TGTGCCAGCAGCCAAGATTGGGGGCGAAACACTGAAGCTTTCTTT. Translating it yields CASSQDWGRNTEAFF.

The gene calls are TRBV7-9 and TRBJ1-2, with D tentatively TRBD1 (6 bases). V lost 5 bases and J lost 1, with 11 bases in between. Germline CDR1 SEHNR, CDR2 FQNEAQ (reference sequence). CDR3 length: 14 residues. CDR3 amino acids: CASSIPGDNYGYTF. DNA for the CDR3: TGTGCCAGCAGCATCCCAGGGGATAACTATGGCTACACCTTC.